This T cell receptor beta chain appears in the sequencing data of a study of human CD8 memory T cell subsets. Study results and limitations: Stem-like memory T cells and precursor exhausted T cells had repertoires whose mutual overlap was minimal. This study sequenced T cell receptor beta chains only.

TPEX cells were CCR7+ PD-1+ TIGIT+ early memory CD8+ T cells with exhausted-like traits. Per subset, duplicate vials of some 150,000 sorted CD8+ T cells supplied RNA. Researchers made TCR beta libraries via UMI-labeled 5' RACE. In the original processing: Individual TCR beta libraries contained between roughly 2,600 and 18,000 functional CDR3 beta clonotypes each. TCRdb derives one entry per CDR3 protein from the 5' RACE reads, leaving out DNA. What appears here as the V and J calls and clone size reflects TCRdb's work, not the paper's. The table for this sample gives thousands of distinct CDR3 sequences. Note on this clonotype: Antigen unknown.

Germline V gene sequence: CDR1 MGHDK, CDR2 SYGVNS. The CDR3 sequence is 14 residues long. This TCR derives from a human donor in good health. Material for sequencing was CD8+ T cells from PBMCs. The rearrangement joins TRBV25-1 to TRBJ1-2; as DNA is missing, the TRBD1 call by TCRdb cannot be tested. The CDR3 is CASSPPDLFYGYTF.